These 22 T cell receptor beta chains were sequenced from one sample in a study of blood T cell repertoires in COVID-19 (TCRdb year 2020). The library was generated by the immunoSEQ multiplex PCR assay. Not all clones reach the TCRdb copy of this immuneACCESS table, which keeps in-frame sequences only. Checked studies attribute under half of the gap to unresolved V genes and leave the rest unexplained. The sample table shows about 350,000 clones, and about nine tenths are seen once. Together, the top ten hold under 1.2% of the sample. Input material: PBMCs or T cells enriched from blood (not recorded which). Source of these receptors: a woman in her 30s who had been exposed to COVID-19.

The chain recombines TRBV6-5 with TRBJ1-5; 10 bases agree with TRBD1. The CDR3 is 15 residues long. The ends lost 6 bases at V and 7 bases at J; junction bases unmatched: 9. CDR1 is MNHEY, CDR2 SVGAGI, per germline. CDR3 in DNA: TGTGCCAGCAGACCTAGACAGGGGGCTCGGCAGCCCCAGCATTTT. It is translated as CASRPRQGARQPQHF.

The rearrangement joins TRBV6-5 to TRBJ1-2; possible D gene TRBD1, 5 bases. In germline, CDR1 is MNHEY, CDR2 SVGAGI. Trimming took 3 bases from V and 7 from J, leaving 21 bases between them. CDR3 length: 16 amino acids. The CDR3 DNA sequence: TGTGCCAGCAGTTATTGGCTCGACAGCGACGTTGGTGGCTACACCTTC. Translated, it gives CASSYWLDSDVGGYTF.

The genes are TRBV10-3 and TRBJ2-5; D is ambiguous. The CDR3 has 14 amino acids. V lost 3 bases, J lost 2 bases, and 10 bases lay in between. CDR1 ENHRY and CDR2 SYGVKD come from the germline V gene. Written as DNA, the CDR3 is TGTGCCATCAGTGATCCCGACAAACAAGAGACCCAGTACTTC. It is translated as CAISDPDKQETQYF.

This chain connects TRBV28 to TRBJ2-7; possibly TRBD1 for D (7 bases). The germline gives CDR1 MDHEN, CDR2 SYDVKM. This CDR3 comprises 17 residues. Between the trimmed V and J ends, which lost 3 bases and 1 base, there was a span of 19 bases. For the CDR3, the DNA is TGTGCCAGCAGTTTTCTCTTAGTGGCAGGGGGGTCCTACGAGCAGTACTTC. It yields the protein CASSFLLVAGGSYEQYF.

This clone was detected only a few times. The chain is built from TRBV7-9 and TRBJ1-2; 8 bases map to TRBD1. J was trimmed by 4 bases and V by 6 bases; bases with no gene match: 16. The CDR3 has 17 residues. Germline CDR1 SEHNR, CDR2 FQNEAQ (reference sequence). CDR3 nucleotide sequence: TGTGCCAGCAGTCAGGCTAGGGACAGGATGTCTCTCTATGGCTACACCTTC. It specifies CASSQARDRMSLYGYTF.

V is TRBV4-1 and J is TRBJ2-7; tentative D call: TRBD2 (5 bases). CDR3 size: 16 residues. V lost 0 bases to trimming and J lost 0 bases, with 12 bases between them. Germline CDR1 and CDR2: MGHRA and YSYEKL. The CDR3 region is CASSQDQGLSSYEQYF. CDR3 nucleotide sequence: TGCGCCAGCAGCCAAGATCAAGGACTTAGCTCCTACGAGCAGTACTTC.

The CDR3 DNA is TGTGCCAGTAGTCGAACCGGGACAAGAAGAGGCGAGCAGTTCTTC. Protein product: CASSRTGTRRGEQFF. The chain has TRBV19 and TRBJ2-1; D might be TRBD1 (6 bases). Germline CDR1 and CDR2: LNHDA and SQIVND (reference sequence). The CDR3 has 15 residues. V dropped 5 bases and J dropped 10 bases, with 21 bases sitting between them.

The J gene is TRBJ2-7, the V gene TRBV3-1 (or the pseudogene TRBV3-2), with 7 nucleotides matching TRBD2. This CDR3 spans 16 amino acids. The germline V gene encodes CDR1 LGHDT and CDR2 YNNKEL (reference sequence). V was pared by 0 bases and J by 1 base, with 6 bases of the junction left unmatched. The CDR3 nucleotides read TGTGCCAGCAGCCAAGAGGTCGCTAGCGGTTCCTACGAGCAGTACTTC. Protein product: CASSQEVASGSYEQYF.

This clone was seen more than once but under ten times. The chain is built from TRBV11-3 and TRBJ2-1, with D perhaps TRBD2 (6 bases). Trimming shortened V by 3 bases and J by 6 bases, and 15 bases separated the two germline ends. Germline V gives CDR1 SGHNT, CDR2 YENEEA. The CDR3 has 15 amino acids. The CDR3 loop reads CASSLGGLIPNEQFF. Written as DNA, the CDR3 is TGTGCCAGCAGCTTGGGAGGCTTAATCCCCAATGAGCAGTTCTTC.

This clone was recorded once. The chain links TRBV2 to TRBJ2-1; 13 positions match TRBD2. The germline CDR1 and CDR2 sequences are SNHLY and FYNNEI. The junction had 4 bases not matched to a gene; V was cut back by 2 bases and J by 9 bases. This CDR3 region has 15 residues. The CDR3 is CASSERTSGSGEQFF. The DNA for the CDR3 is TGTGCCAGCAGTGAAAGGACTAGCGGGAGTGGTGAGCAGTTCTTC.

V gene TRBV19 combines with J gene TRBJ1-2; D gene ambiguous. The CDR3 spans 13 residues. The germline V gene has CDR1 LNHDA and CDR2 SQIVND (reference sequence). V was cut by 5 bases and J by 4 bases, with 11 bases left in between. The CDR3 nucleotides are TGTGCCAGTAGTGGAGGACTGCGCTATGGCTACACCTTC. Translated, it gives CASSGGLRYGYTF. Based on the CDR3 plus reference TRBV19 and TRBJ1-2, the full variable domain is DGGITQSPKYLFRKEGQNVTLSCEQNLNHDAMYWYRQDPGQGLRLIYYSQIVNDFQKGDIAEGYSVSREKKESFPLTVTSAQKNPTAFYLCASSGGLRYGYTFGSGTRLTVV.

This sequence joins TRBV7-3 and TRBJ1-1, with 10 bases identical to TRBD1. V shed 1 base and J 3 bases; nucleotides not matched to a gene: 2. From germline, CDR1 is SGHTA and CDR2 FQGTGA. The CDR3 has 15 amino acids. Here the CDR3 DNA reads TGTGCCAGCAGCTTAAGGGGACAGGGGCACACTGAAGCTTTCTTT. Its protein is CASSLRGQGHTEAFF.

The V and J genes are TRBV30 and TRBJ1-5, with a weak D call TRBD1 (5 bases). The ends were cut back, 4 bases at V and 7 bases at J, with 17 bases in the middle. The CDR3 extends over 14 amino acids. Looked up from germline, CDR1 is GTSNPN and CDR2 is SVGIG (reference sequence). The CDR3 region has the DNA TGTGCCTGGACTCCCTCGGGGGTTTACCAGCCCCAGCATTTT. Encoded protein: CAWTPSGVYQPQHF.

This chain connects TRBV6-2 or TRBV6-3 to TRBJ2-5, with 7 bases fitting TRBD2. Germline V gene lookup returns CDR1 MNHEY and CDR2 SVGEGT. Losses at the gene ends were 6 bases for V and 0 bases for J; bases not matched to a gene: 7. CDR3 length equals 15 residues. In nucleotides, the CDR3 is TGTGCCAGCAGCCCGGGGAGGGGTTACCAAGAGACCCAGTACTTC. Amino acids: CASSPGRGYQETQYF.

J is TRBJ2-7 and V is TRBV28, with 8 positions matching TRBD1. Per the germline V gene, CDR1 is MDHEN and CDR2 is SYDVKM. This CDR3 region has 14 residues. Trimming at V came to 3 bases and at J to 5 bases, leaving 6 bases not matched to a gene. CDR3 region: CASSLPGQVHEQYF. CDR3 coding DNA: TGTGCCAGCAGTTTGCCGGGACAGGTTCACGAGCAGTACTTC.

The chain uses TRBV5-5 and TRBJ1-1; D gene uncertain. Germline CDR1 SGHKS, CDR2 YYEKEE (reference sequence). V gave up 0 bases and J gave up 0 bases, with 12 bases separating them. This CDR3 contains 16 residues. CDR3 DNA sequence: TGTGCCAGCAGCTTGGATTGGAGTCGTGTGAACACTGAAGCTTTCTTT. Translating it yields CASSLDWSRVNTEAFF.

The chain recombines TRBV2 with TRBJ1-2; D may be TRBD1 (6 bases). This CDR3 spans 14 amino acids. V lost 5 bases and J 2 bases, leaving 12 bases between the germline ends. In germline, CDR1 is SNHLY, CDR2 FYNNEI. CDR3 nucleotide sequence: TGTGCCAGCAGTCGACAGGACAGAAACTATGGCTACACCTTC. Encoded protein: CASSRQDRNYGYTF.

CDR3 DNA sequence: TGTGCCAGCAGCCACTCGCCTCCGGGAGGGGCAGATACGCAGTATTTT. Translation gives CASSHSPPGGADTQYF. The chain employs TRBV3-1 (or the pseudogene TRBV3-2) and TRBJ2-3, with 8 bases fitting TRBD2. CDR1 and CDR2 from the germline V gene are LGHDT and YNNKEL (reference sequence). CDR3 length: 16 residues. Losses at the gene ends were 3 bases for V and 4 bases for J; bases not matched to a gene: 9.

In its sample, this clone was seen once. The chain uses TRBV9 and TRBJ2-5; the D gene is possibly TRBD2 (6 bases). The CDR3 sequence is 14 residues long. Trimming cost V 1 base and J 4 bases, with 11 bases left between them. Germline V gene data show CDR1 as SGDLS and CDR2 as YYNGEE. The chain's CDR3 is CASSVRGGVETQYF. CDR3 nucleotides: TGTGCCAGCAGCGTACGGGGAGGCGTAGAGACCCAGTACTTC.

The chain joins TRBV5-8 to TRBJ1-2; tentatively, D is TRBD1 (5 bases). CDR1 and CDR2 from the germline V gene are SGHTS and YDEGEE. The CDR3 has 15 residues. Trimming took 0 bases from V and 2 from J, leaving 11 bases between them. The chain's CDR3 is CASSLGARVNYGYTF. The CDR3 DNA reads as TGTGCCAGCAGCTTGGGGGCCAGGGTAAACTATGGCTACACCTTC.

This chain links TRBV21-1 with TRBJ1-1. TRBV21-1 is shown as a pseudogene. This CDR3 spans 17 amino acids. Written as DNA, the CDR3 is TGTGCCAGCCCTGGATGTGGCGGGGAAGAAGTGAACACTGAAGCTTTCTTT. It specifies CASPGCGGEEVNTEAFF.

The CDR3 is CASSSRSRVPYEQYF. CDR3 bases: TGTGCCAGCAGCTCGAGGAGTCGGGTCCCCTACGAGCAGTACTTC. The rearrangement uses TRBV5-4 and TRBJ2-7; D unclear. The germline V gene encodes CDR1 SGHNT and CDR2 YYREEE (reference sequence). CDR3 length: 15 amino acids. V gave up 3 bases and J gave up 2 bases, with 15 bases separating them.